The clone carrying this T cell receptor (beta chain) was found a few times. Its matching antigen is unknown. Alongside a J-beta primer mix, a sample-barcoded 5' primer served in a second PCR lasting about 6 to 11 cycles. TCRdb passed the 5' RACE reads through MiXCR, listing each CDR3 protein once. The table includes under 850,000 distinct CDR3 sequences, roughly 35% detected once. The data belong to a study of blood T cells in healthy people across ages. The study, taken as a whole, reports: Expanded clonotype shifts may have been confounded, as the donors had an unknown CMV status. The study found TCR beta diversity correlated strongly with naive T cell percentage.

Trimming stripped 1 base from V and 8 bases from J, with 14 bases between. Germline loops: CDR1 SGHAT, CDR2 FQNNGV. CDR3 size: 14 residues. Sequencing was done on a sample of blood. The V call is TRBV11-2, the J call TRBJ1-1; D remains ambiguous. The receptor was isolated from a man between 18 and 35 years old in good health. Here the CDR3 DNA reads TGTGCCAGCAGCTTAGCTGGGGAACCCACGGAAGCTTTCTTT. Translated, it gives CASSLAGEPTEAFF.